One and the same sample provided the 15 T cell receptor beta chains below, sequenced in a study of blood T cell repertoires in COVID-19. This table comes from immunoSEQ multiplex PCR, and its TCRdb copy is limited to in-frame clones, with some not included. The table lists roughly 230,000 clones, over 85% of them singletons. The sequenced material came from PBMCs or T cells enriched from blood (not recorded which). These receptors were obtained from a woman in her twenties or thirties with acute COVID-19.

The chain joins TRBV4-1 to TRBJ1-3; D remains unclear. The V end was cut by 1 base, the J end by 0 bases, with 13 bases between. CDR3 length: 17 residues. The germline V gene encodes CDR1 MGHRA and CDR2 YSYEKL. The CDR3 DNA reads TGCGCCAGCAGCCAAGCTCCACCGGGGAACTCTGGAAACACCATATATTTT. Its protein product is CASSQAPPGNSGNTIYF.

The chain has TRBV7-6 and TRBJ2-7; perhaps TRBD2 as D (5 bases). The V end was cut by 2 bases, the J end by 2 bases, with 13 bases between. Germline V CDR1 and CDR2: SGHVS, FNYEAQ. This CDR3 spans 15 amino acids. The CDR3 nucleotides are TGTGCCAGCAGCTTATCGGGCATCGGGGCCTACGAGCAGTACTTC. Translated: CASSLSGIGAYEQYF.

The chain couples TRBV19 to TRBJ2-7; 9 nucleotides align to TRBD1. The CDR3 is made up of 16 amino acids. V lost 5 bases and J lost 3; bases outside the gene matches: 11. The V gene's germline CDR1 is LNHDA and CDR2 SQIVND (reference sequence). CDR3 loop: CASSSAKGQGFYEQYF. The CDR3 DNA reads as TGTGCCAGTAGTTCAGCAAAGGGACAGGGATTCTACGAGCAGTACTTC.

This sequence joins TRBV5-6 and TRBJ1-2; 9 bases are a match to TRBD1. Trimming at V came to 4 bases and at J to 5 bases, leaving 9 bases not matched to a gene. The CDR3 spans 15 residues. CDR1 and CDR2 (germline): SGHDT, YYEEEE. The CDR3 sequence: CASSVFAGQGYGYTF. DNA for the CDR3: TGTGCCAGCAGCGTTTTCGCGGGACAGGGATATGGCTACACCTTC.

The chain employs TRBV7-8 and TRBJ2-1, with 8 positions matching TRBD1. This CDR3 contains 15 residues. V lost 1 base, J lost 3 bases, and 2 bases stayed unmatched. Germline V CDR1 and CDR2: SGHVS, FQNEAQ. The CDR3 coding sequence is TGTGCCAGCAGCTTAGAAGGACAGGGCTACAATGAGCAGTTCTTC. Amino acid sequence: CASSLEGQGYNEQFF.

The V and J genes are TRBV19 and TRBJ1-4, with 8 bases that match TRBD1. The CDR3 contains 14 residues. The V gene's germline CDR1 is LNHDA and CDR2 SQIVND (reference sequence). The CDR3 protein is CVDREGATNEKLFF. In DNA, the CDR3 is TGTGTGGACAGGGAGGGTGCAACTAATGAAAAACTGTTTTTT.

This clone was seen only once. The chain recombines TRBV7-2 with TRBJ1-4, with no clear D. With 5 bases removed from V and 0 bases from J, the gap between germline ends came to 7 bases. CDR3 length equals 14 residues. Germline V gene sequence: CDR1 SGHTA, CDR2 FQGNSA. The CDR3 loop is CASSILTTNEKLFF. In nucleotides, the CDR3 is TGTGCCAGCAGCATCCTAACAACTAATGAAAAACTGTTTTTT.

The chain uses TRBV3-1 (or the pseudogene TRBV3-2) and TRBJ2-1, with TRBD2 matching 11 bases. This CDR3 is built from 15 residues. The junction had 4 bases not matched to a gene; V was cut back by 4 bases and J by 5 bases. Germline V gene data show CDR1 as LGHDT and CDR2 as YNNKEL (reference sequence). CDR3 region: CASSPYSGGDNEQFF. Written as DNA, the CDR3 is TGTGCCAGCAGCCCCTATAGCGGGGGGGACAATGAGCAGTTCTTC.

The chain joins TRBV12-5 to TRBJ2-1; D may be TRBD1 (6 bases). There are 11 residues in the CDR3. Germline CDR1 LGHNT, CDR2 FRNRAP. The V and J ends lost 3 bases and 10 bases respectively, with 7 bases between them. This CDR3 reads CASGFDREQFF. CDR3 in DNA: TGTGCTAGTGGTTTCGACAGGGAGCAGTTCTTC.

V usage is TRBV5-1 and J usage is TRBJ1-6, with D possibly TRBD1 on 5 matching bases. The CDR3 covers 15 residues. Between the trimmed V and J ends, which lost 4 bases and 6 bases, there was a span of 14 bases. Germline V CDR1 and CDR2: SGHRS, YFSETQ. CDR3 coding DNA: TGCGCCAGCAGCAGGGGTCGGGAGGCTAATTCACCCCTCCACTTT. The encoded protein is CASSRGREANSPLHF.

The V gene is TRBV4-1, the J gene TRBJ2-1, with TRBD1 matching over 8 bases. This CDR3 region has 15 residues. Germline-derived CDR1 and CDR2 are MGHRA and YSYEKL. V trimming: 5 bases; J trimming: 4 bases; junction bases outside the gene matches: 7. The chain's CDR3 is CASSSVTGGYNEQFF. The DNA of the CDR3 is TGCGCCAGCAGCTCAGTAACAGGGGGGTACAATGAGCAGTTCTTC.

This chain links TRBV6-5 with TRBJ1-4; D perhaps matches TRBD1 (5 bases). The CDR3 contains 14 residues. Germline V lookup: CDR1 MNHEY, CDR2 SVGAGI. The V and J ends lost 6 bases and 7 bases respectively, with 15 bases between them. This CDR3 reads CASRQSGGSEKLFF. CDR3 DNA: TGTGCCAGCAGGCAATCGGGGGGTAGTGAAAAACTGTTTTTT.

The CDR3 sequence: CASSSTLDRVGEKLFF. The CDR3 DNA sequence: TGTGCCAGCAGCTCGACTTTGGACAGGGTGGGTGAAAAACTGTTTTTT. The chain joins TRBV5-6 to TRBJ1-4, with 8 nucleotides matching TRBD1. The germline V gene has CDR1 SGHDT and CDR2 YYEEEE. CDR3 length equals 16 residues. Unmatched junction bases numbered 11, after V lost 3 bases and J lost 7 bases.

The chain combines TRBV29-1 with TRBJ1-5, with D tentatively TRBD1 (6 bases). The ends were cut back, 6 bases at V and 0 bases at J, with 12 bases in the middle. CDR3 size: 14 residues. The V gene's germline CDR1 is SQVTM and CDR2 ANQGSEA. The CDR3 nucleotides read TGCAGCGTGTCCGGACAGAATAGCAATCAGCCCCAGCATTTT. It encodes CSVSGQNSNQPQHF. The whole variable domain, remainder taken from reference TRBV29-1 and TRBJ1-5, is SAVISQKPSRDICQRGTSLTIQCQVDSQVTMMFWYRQQPGQSLTLIATANQGSEATYESGFVIDKFPISRPNLTFSTLTVSNMSPEDSSIYLCSVSGQNSNQPQHFGDGTRLSIL.

This clone was counted once. The J gene is TRBJ2-7, the V gene TRBV5-5, with TRBD1 matching over 7 bases. Germline CDR1 and CDR2: SGHKS and YYEKEE (reference sequence). Trimming took 2 bases from V and 2 from J; bases not matched to a gene: 4. The CDR3 has 14 amino acids. The CDR3 nucleotides are TGTGCCAGCAGCTTCCGGGACAGCCCCTACGAGCAGTACTTC. As protein: CASSFRDSPYEQYF.